This T cell receptor (beta chain) was identified during a study of OX40 agonist ivuxolimab in advanced cancers. About the research overall: Each patient was given ivuxolimab into a vein every 2 weeks, at 0.01 to 10 mg/kg. A diagnosis of hepatocellular carcinoma, melanoma, renal cell or head and neck cancer was present in dose-escalation patients. Study-level points and caveats: Normalized T-cell clonal expansion was also low in some nonresponders.

About this clone: The antigen remains unidentified.

Sampling of blood occurred at baseline, cycle 4 day 1, and cycle 7 day 1. The CDR3 is 17 amino acids. CDR1 is SGHDN and CDR2 is FVKESK in the germline V gene. Trimming stripped 1 base from V and 0 bases from J, with 13 bases between. Produced via immunoSEQ multiplex PCR; TCRdb's table is partial and in-frame only. The data show 65,000 to 80,000 clones, with 85% to 90% seen just once and about 0.61% held by the top ten. This clonotype was sampled from an adult with an advanced solid tumor such as melanoma, head and neck, liver or kidney cancer. This chain connects TRBV14 to TRBJ1-5; no reliable D call. The input for sequencing was CD4+ or CD8+ T cells sorted from blood, taken in a trial of the OX40 agonist ivuxolimab. The chain's CDR3 is CASSQAAREDSNQPQHF. CDR3 sequence (DNA): TGTGCCAGCAGCCAAGCCGCGAGGGAGGATAGCAATCAGCCCCAGCATTTT.